The clone carrying this T cell receptor beta chain was seen only a few times. Its target is not known. V was clipped by 5 bases and J by 0 bases, with 4 bases between them. The CDR3 loop spans 13 amino acids. Germline values: CDR1 MNHEY, CDR2 SMNVEV (reference sequence). The sequenced template was RNA, covering the TCR beta CDR3 region. A first-round RT-PCR used HTBI primers, followed by a second-round multiplex PCR. TCRdb processed the multiplex PCR reads anew with MiXCR; each CDR3 protein has one entry. The sample records some 1.1 million distinct CDR3 sequences, about two fifths being singletons. This entry is derived from a study of Graves' ophthalmopathy and Graves' hyperthyroidism. Notes on the study in general: A majority of expanded thyroid clonotypes exceeding 0.001 frequency were likewise present in blood.

The rearrangement links TRBV27 to TRBJ2-2; no clear D gene. Source material: peripheral blood or thyroid tissue (not recorded which). This TCR derives from an adult man with Graves' hyperthyroidism. This chain's CDR3 is CASSQPNTGELFF. CDR3 nucleotides: TGTGCCAGCAGTCAGCCGAACACCGGGGAGCTGTTTTTT.